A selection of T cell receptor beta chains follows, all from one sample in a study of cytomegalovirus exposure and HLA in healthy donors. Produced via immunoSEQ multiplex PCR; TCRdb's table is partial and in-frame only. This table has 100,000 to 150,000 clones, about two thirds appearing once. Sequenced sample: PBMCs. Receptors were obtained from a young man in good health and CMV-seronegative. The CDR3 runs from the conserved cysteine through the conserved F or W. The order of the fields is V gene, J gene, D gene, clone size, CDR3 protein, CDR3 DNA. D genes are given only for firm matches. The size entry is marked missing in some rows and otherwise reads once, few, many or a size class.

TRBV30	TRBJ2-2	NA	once	CAWSFRSAGELFF	TGTGCCTGGAGTTTCAGGTCGGCCGGGGAGCTGTTTTTT
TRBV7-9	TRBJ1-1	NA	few	CASSPGQEAFF	TGTGCCAGCAGCCCCGGACAGGAAGCTTTCTTT
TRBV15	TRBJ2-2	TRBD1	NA	CATSTRDSPSGELFF	TGTGCCACCAGCACCCGGGACAGTCCTTCCGGGGAGCTGTTTTTT
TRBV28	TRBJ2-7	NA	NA	CAARGGWPDEQYF	TGTGCCGCTAGGGGGGGTTGGCCAGACGAGCAGTACTTC
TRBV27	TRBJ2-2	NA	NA	CASSFISFANTGELFF	TGTGCCAGCAGTTTTATTTCGTTCGCGAACACCGGGGAGCTGTTTTTT
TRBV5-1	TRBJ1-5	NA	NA	CASSLGGGSSLPQHF	TGCGCCAGCAGCTTGGGGGGGGGATCCTCTTTGCCCCAGCATTTT
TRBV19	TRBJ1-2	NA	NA	CASSIGWNRDYGYTF	TGTGCCAGTAGTATCGGCTGGAACAGGGATTATGGCTACACCTTC
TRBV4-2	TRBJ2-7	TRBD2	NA	CASSQVLAGGPREQYF	TGTGCCAGCAGCCAAGTGCTAGCGGGGGGGCCGAGGGAGCAGTACTTC
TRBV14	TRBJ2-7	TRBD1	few	CASSTGQGVYYEQYF	TGTGCCAGCAGCACCGGACAGGGGGTGTATTACGAGCAGTACTTC
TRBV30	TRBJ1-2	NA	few	CAAQAGPVHGYTF	TGTGCCGCCCAGGCAGGTCCGGTCCATGGCTACACCTTC
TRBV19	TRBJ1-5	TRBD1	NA	CASSTPHTGVDQPQHF	TGTGCCAGTAGTACCCCCCATACAGGGGTGGATCAGCCCCAGCATTTT
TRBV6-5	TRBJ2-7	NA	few	CASSFGLASYEQYF	TGTGCCAGCAGTTTCGGGCTAGCGTCCTACGAGCAGTACTTC
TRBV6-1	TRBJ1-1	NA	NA	CASSEGRGEAFF	TGTGCCAGCAGTGAAGGTCGAGGGGAAGCTTTCTTT
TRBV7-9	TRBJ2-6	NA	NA	CASTMGQVSPGANVLTF	TGTGCCAGTACGATGGGGCAGGTTAGCCCTGGGGCCAACGTCCTGACTTTC
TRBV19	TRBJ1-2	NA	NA	CASRVQGGNYGYTF	TGTGCCAGTAGAGTACAGGGCGGGAACTATGGCTACACCTTC